These 21 T cell receptor beta chains originate from one sample sequenced in a study of OX40 agonist ivuxolimab in advanced cancers. Sequencing used immunoSEQ multiplex PCR; TCRdb keeps in-frame clones, though not all of them. Of 95,000 to 150,000 clones in the sample, 85% to 90% were seen once. The sample consisted of CD4+ or CD8+ T cells sorted from blood, taken in a trial of the OX40 agonist ivuxolimab. Receptors were obtained from an adult with an advanced solid tumor such as melanoma, head and neck, liver or kidney cancer.

The chain is built from TRBV7-2 and TRBJ2-5; tentatively, D is TRBD1 (5 bases). The CDR3 has 15 amino acids. Germline V gene sequence: CDR1 SGHTA, CDR2 FQGNSA. With 2 bases removed from V and 4 bases from J, the gap between germline ends came to 14 bases. The CDR3 DNA reads as TGTGCCAGCAGCTTAAGGTCGGCCAGGGTAGAGACCCAGTACTTC. Its protein product is CASSLRSARVETQYF.

Only one count was recorded for this clone. The chain carries TRBV14 and TRBJ2-2; the match to TRBD1 covers 7 bases. With 5 bases clipped from V and 5 bases from J, the junction kept 5 bases outside the gene matches. Germline V gene sequence: CDR1 SGHDN, CDR2 FVKESK. The CDR3 loop spans 14 amino acids. CDR3 bases: TGTGCCAGCAGCAGTGACAGGGCTACCGGGGAGCTGTTTTTT. Protein product: CASSSDRATGELFF.

This clone occurred a few times. V usage is TRBV5-4 and J usage is TRBJ1-1; no definite D call. CDR1 and CDR2 (germline): SGHNT, YYREEE (reference sequence). With 0 bases removed from V and 0 bases from J, the gap between germline ends came to 3 bases. The CDR3 loop spans 13 amino acids. CDR3 residues: CASSLDVNTEAFF. The CDR3 region has the DNA TGTGCCAGCAGCTTGGACGTGAACACTGAAGCTTTCTTT.

This sequence joins TRBV5-5 and TRBJ1-2; no firm D call. The CDR3 covers 15 residues. The germline V gene encodes CDR1 SGHKS and CDR2 YYEKEE (reference sequence). The V end was cut by 0 bases, the J end by 4 bases, with 13 bases between. The CDR3 nucleotides are TGTGCCAGCAGCTTGGGTAGAGACACCCTCTATGGCTACACCTTC. Amino acid sequence: CASSLGRDTLYGYTF.

The rearrangement uses TRBV6-6 and TRBJ1-3; a possible D gene is TRBD1 (5 bases). The CDR3 sequence is 13 residues long. Trimming took 8 bases from V and 4 from J, leaving 12 bases between them. Germline CDR1 reads MNHNY; CDR2 reads SVGAGI (reference sequence). The CDR3, as DNA: TGTGCCAGCGTGAAGGGGCAGGGAAACACCATATATTTT. Translated: CASVKGQGNTIYF.

The rearrangement uses TRBV4-2 and TRBJ2-1, with 8 bases that match TRBD2. Germline values: CDR1 LGHNA, CDR2 YNFKEQ. The J segment lost 2 bases and the V segment lost 3 bases, leaving 0 bases of the junction unmatched. The length of the CDR3 is 14 residues. CDR3 loop: CASSQRGAYNEQFF. The DNA of the CDR3 is TGTGCCAGCAGCCAGCGGGGGGCCTACAATGAGCAGTTCTTC.

The chain employs TRBV27 and TRBJ1-2; possible D gene TRBD1, 5 bases. This CDR3 is 12 amino acids long. Trimming stripped 6 bases from V and 5 bases from J, with 10 bases between. Germline values: CDR1 MNHEY, CDR2 SMNVEV (reference sequence). The CDR3 DNA sequence: TGTGCCAGCAGCTCTCAGGGATATGGCTACACCTTC. Its protein is CASSSQGYGYTF.

Comments on this clone: The junction and the germline gene differ at one end; a read error may be behind it. The J gene is TRBJ1-3, the V gene TRBV6-5; D is possibly TRBD1 (6 bases). The CDR3 is 14 residues long. Germline V gives CDR1 MNHEY, CDR2 SVGAGI. CDR3 DNA sequence: TGTGCCACTGCGGTGGGGGGCCTTGGAGACACCATATATTTT. Its translation is CATAVGGLGDTIYF.

CDR3 nucleotides: TGTGCCAGCAGAACCGGGACAGGGGGCTACGAGCAGTACTTC. Translation: CASRTGTGGYEQYF. The gene calls are TRBV6-5 and TRBJ2-7, with 11 nucleotides matching TRBD1. From germline, CDR1 is MNHEY and CDR2 SVGAGI. The CDR3 has 14 residues. V shed 6 bases and J 3 bases; nucleotides not matched to a gene: 4.

The chain uses TRBV7-2 and TRBJ2-3; unclear D gene. Trimming shortened V by 2 bases and J by 1 base, and 7 bases separated the two germline ends. CDR3 size: 14 residues. Germline V gives CDR1 SGHTA, CDR2 FQGNSA. CDR3 in DNA: TGTGCCAGCAGCTTAAGGCGTGGCACAGATACGCAGTATTTT. Translated, it gives CASSLRRGTDTQYF.

This clone was found once. The chain links TRBV28 to TRBJ1-6, with TRBD1 identical over 8 bases. This CDR3 comprises 16 residues. J lost 3 bases, V lost 6 bases, and 7 bases had no gene match. The V gene's germline CDR1 is MDHEN and CDR2 SYDVKM. The CDR3 bases are TGTGCCAGCAGCCCTGGGACAGGAGGCTATAATTCACCCCTCCACTTT. Translated: CASSPGTGGYNSPLHF.

The J gene is TRBJ1-3, the V gene TRBV10-1; the D gene is possibly TRBD1 (5 bases). V gave up 2 bases and J gave up 2 bases, with 13 bases separating them. The CDR3 extends over 16 amino acids. In germline, CDR1 is WNHNN, CDR2 SYGVQD (reference sequence). The CDR3 DNA reads as TGCGCCAGCAGTGAGCCCTTGAGGGGCCCTGGAAACACCATATATTTT. As protein: CASSEPLRGPGNTIYF.

This chain joins TRBV4-3 and TRBJ1-2, with D tentatively TRBD1 (6 bases). V was cut by 5 bases and J by 4 bases, with 14 bases left in between. CDR3 length: 14 amino acids. Germline CDR1 is LGHNA and CDR2 is YSLEER. Here the CDR3 reads CASSSQGALYGYTF. CDR3 coding DNA: TGCGCCAGCAGCTCACAGGGTGCGCTCTATGGCTACACCTTC.

The chain combines TRBV4-3 with TRBJ2-7; TRBD1 or TRBD2 may be the D gene (6 bases each). Trimming stripped 8 bases from V and 4 bases from J, with 30 bases between. Germline values: CDR1 LGHNA, CDR2 YSLEER. The CDR3 spans 18 residues. CDR3 in amino acids: CASPTMEGGRGRRYEQYF. In nucleotides, the CDR3 is TGCGCCAGCCCCACGATGGAAGGGGGGAGAGGACGGAGATACGAGCAGTACTTC.

This rearrangement joins TRBV7-3 to TRBJ2-3; TRBD2 is a possible D gene (5 bases). Per germline, CDR1 SGHTA and CDR2 FQGTGA. The CDR3 covers 13 residues. Between the trimmed V and J ends, which lost 5 bases and 2 bases, there was a span of 8 bases. CDR3 sequence reads: CASSHGDTDTQYF. CDR3 sequence (DNA): TGTGCCAGCAGCCACGGGGACACAGATACGCAGTATTTT.

The chain joins TRBV4-1 to TRBJ1-4; no firm D call. The CDR3 covers 15 residues. Germline assignment: CDR1 MGHRA and CDR2 YSYEKL. V gave up 4 bases and J gave up 10 bases, with 19 bases separating them. The CDR3 DNA reads as TGCGCCAGCAGCCCTATATTCCCTGGTGGTGGAAAACTGTTTTTT. It codes for CASSPIFPGGGKLFF.

The chain links TRBV5-1 to TRBJ2-3; 8 nucleotides match TRBD1. The CDR3 consists of 16 residues. Germline V lookup: CDR1 SGHRS, CDR2 YFSETQ. Unmatched junction bases numbered 7, after V lost 0 bases and J lost 4 bases. The CDR3 loop reads CASSLGTGMKADTQYF. The CDR3 DNA follows: TGCGCCAGCAGCTTGGGGACAGGGATGAAGGCAGATACGCAGTATTTT.

This clone was observed once. This chain connects TRBV4-1 to TRBJ2-1, with a possible D match to TRBD1 (5 bases). Trimming removed 4 bases from V and 5 bases from J, with 9 bases in between. Per germline, CDR1 MGHRA and CDR2 YSYEKL. The CDR3 runs to 13 residues. The CDR3 DNA sequence: TGCGCCAGCAGCCTTCAGGGCCACAATGAGCAGTTCTTC. Residues: CASSLQGHNEQFF.

V gene TRBV19 combines with J gene TRBJ1-3; D is unclear. From germline, CDR1 is LNHDA and CDR2 SQIVND (reference sequence). This CDR3 has 12 residues. Trimming stripped 8 bases from V and 4 bases from J, with 9 bases between. The CDR3 nucleotides read TGTGCCAGTTCCCCTCAAGGAAACACCATATATTTT. Translating gives CASSPQGNTIYF.

The chain uses TRBV19 and TRBJ1-6, with D uncertain. V lost 3 bases to trimming and J lost 6 bases, with 12 bases between them. The germline V gene has CDR1 LNHDA and CDR2 SQIVND (reference sequence). The CDR3 runs 15 residues. Here the CDR3 DNA reads TGTGCCAGTAGTATCGGCGACCGCATTAATTCACCCCTCCACTTT. It codes for CASSIGDRINSPLHF.

This clone was seen only once. V usage is TRBV7-9 and J usage is TRBJ2-5, with D maybe TRBD1 (6 bases). Germline V CDR1 and CDR2: SEHNR, FQNEAQ (reference sequence). The CDR3 is 16 residues long. The V end lost 4 bases, the J end lost 8 bases, and 23 bases lay between the germline ends. The CDR3 DNA is TGTGCCAGCAGCTCCGCAGGTACCGCCTTGACAGGAACCCAGTACTTC. Translated, it gives CASSSAGTALTGTQYF.